The source of this T cell receptor beta chain is a study of CD8 T cells in ankylosing spondylitis (dated by TCRdb to 2015 to 2018). With regard to the full study: To find TCR variants linked to disease, the study profiled T cell receptor beta repertoires in ankylosing spondylitis patients and healthy donors. The whole study cohort included under 140 healthy donors and around 24 ankylosing spondylitis patients. Samples of peripheral blood were taken, and for ankylosing spondylitis patients, synovial fluid was collected as well.

Overall results and qualifications from the work: A TCR beta motif made up of several highly homologous amino acid variants appeared to be characteristic of blood from ankylosing spondylitis patients. Some motif variants were previously reported in synovial fluid and blood of reactive arthritis patients, suggesting common disease-initiation mechanisms. The disease-linked clones showed a CD8+ phenotype and occurred at relatively low frequencies in peripheral blood. The disease-linked clones were reported as significantly enriched in matched synovial fluid samples from ankylosing spondylitis patients.

Data came from an Illumina HiSeq 2500. Quantitative 5'-RACE with molecular barcodes was used to prepare TCR beta libraries. The original pipeline was this. A new computational method, built on a probabilistic model of VDJ rearrangement, was used to identify disease-linked TCR variants. The public sequencing data were trimmed at Q25 with fastp and processed into clonotypes with MiXCR by TCRdb, which kept only in-frame beta chains. Every distinct CDR3 protein forms one entry, paired with its most common genes and DNA. These V and J calls rely on TCRdb rather than the paper's analysis. The sample profile shows roughly 42,000 distinct CDR3 sequences; roughly 2.5% of them were found once. The ten top clones hold approximately 4.5% of the sample. This clonotype was recorded many times. This clone's antigen is unknown. No much larger clone exists at a distance of one base, and base qualities are not known.

CDR1 is given as SGDLS and CDR2 as YYNGEE, both from the germline V gene. There are 15 amino acids in the CDR3, from cysteine to phenylalanine inclusive. Just the 45-base CDR3 DNA is kept, in frame starting at base 1. V and J lose 1 base and 5 bases, and a span of 13 bases separates them. Input material: blood, either unsorted or a sorted T cell fraction (not recorded which). This sequence was found in a male donor with ankylosing spondylitis or in good health (not recorded which). Recombination connected TRBV9 to TRBJ2-1; TRBD1 is possibly the D segment (6 matching bases). CDR3 region: CASSVLGTYNNEQFF. Read as DNA, the sequence is TGTGCCAGCAGCGTACTCGGGACATATAACAATGAGCAGTTCTTC.